The T cell receptor beta chain described here comes from a study of shared clonotypes between healthy human individuals. As for this clone: Other DNA sequences within the sample encode an identical CDR3.

CDR3 length equals 13 residues. The germline CDR1 and CDR2 sequences are KGHSH and LQKENI. V was pared by 6 bases and J by 2 bases, with 11 bases between. The table came from immunoSEQ multiplex PCR; TCRdb's copy has only in-frame clones and leaves some out. This table has under 650,000 clones, roughly 95% appearing once. This sequence was found in a woman between 25 and 40 years old in good health. The sample consisted of naive CD4+ T cells sorted from blood. As for subset: CD45RA+ positively selected. The chain couples TRBV18 to TRBJ2-7, with a possible D match to TRBD1 (6 bases). The CDR3 region has the DNA TGTGCCAGCTCCCCTGGACAGACCTACGAGCAGTACTTC. Translation: CASSPGQTYEQYF.